The present T cell receptor (beta chain) was sequenced within a study of blood T cell repertoires in COVID-19. Overall study context: Samples came from the United States, Italy and Spain, spanning acute and convalescent COVID-19. PBMCs, B-cell-depleted T cells, or T cells were the source of the cDNA or gDNA that made up the material.

Source study methods: Quantification of nucleated cells was approximated via reference gene primer amplification. TCRdb's copy holds only in-frame clones and misses some; the assay was immunoSEQ multiplex PCR. V, J and clone size are taken as reported in that table, and D and trimming were inferred from the DNA itself. The sample shows 150,000 to 200,000 clones, about 81% of them seen only once. V lost 0 bases, J lost 0 bases, and 11 bases lay in between. The CDR3 length is 16 residues. The germline gives CDR1 ENHRY, CDR2 SYGVKD. About this clone: The sample carries other DNA sequences with the same CDR3.

This clonotype originated in a man aged 30-40 years with active or convalescent COVID-19. The gene calls are TRBV10-3 and TRBJ1-1; perhaps TRBD1 as D (6 bases). Sequenced: peripheral blood. In DNA, the CDR3 is TGTGCCATCAGTGAGTCAGGGGGTCAGTTGAACACTGAAGCTTTCTTT. Translated: CAISESGGQLNTEAFF.